Below, 26 T cell receptor beta chains from the same sample are listed, as sequenced in a study of OX40 agonist ivuxolimab in advanced cancers. Sequenced by immunoSEQ multiplex PCR; TCRdb stores in-frame clones only, minus some. The data show about 68,000 clones, 85% to 95% seen once. Sequencing was performed on CD4+ or CD8+ T cells sorted from blood, taken in a trial of the OX40 agonist ivuxolimab. These receptors came from an adult with an advanced solid tumor such as melanoma, head and neck, liver or kidney cancer.

J is TRBJ1-5 and V is TRBV6-6; D is perhaps TRBD1 (5 bases). Trimming removed 5 bases from V and 5 bases from J, with 16 bases in between. The CDR3 consists of 15 residues. Germline CDR1 reads MNHNY; CDR2 reads SVGAGI (reference sequence). The CDR3 reads CASSPSRQSHQPQHF. CDR3 DNA: TGTGCCAGCAGTCCCAGCCGACAGTCCCATCAGCCCCAGCATTTT.

The chain combines TRBV14 with TRBJ1-1; D unresolved. V lost 4 bases, J lost 0 bases, and 15 bases lay in between. CDR1 is SGHDN and CDR2 is FVKESK in the germline V gene. This CDR3 has 16 amino acids. The CDR3: CASSPDSLWVNTEAFF. In nucleotides, the CDR3 is TGTGCCAGCAGCCCGGACTCACTTTGGGTGAACACTGAAGCTTTCTTT.

The chain is built from TRBV14 and TRBJ2-7; tentatively, D is TRBD1 (5 bases). The V end lost 6 bases, the J end lost 0 bases, and 12 bases lay between the germline ends. Per the germline V gene, CDR1 is SGHDN and CDR2 is FVKESK. The CDR3 runs 14 residues. CDR3 nucleotide sequence: TGTGCCAGCAGTCGCGACAGCCTCTCCTACGAGCAGTACTTC. Its translation is CASSRDSLSYEQYF.

V usage is TRBV9 and J usage is TRBJ2-5, with D perhaps TRBD1 or TRBD2 (5 bases each). The CDR3 is 14 residues long. Trimming shortened V by 0 bases and J by 4 bases, and 10 bases separated the two germline ends. Germline V gene sequence: CDR1 SGDLS, CDR2 YYNGEE. The CDR3 loop reads CASSVGGTVETQYF. The DNA for the CDR3 is TGTGCCAGCAGCGTAGGGGGGACGGTAGAGACCCAGTACTTC. The full variable domain, with the rest looked up from reference TRBV9 and TRBJ2-5, is DSGVTQTPKHLITATGQRVTLRCSPRSGDLSVYWYQQSLDQGLQFLIQYYNGEERAKGNILERFSAQQFPDLHSELNLSSLELGDSALYFCASSVGGTVETQYFGPGTRLLVL.

The chain combines TRBV4-1 with TRBJ2-1; no firm D call. The CDR3 has 15 amino acids. Trimming took 0 bases from V and 6 from J, leaving 12 bases between them. Germline V gene sequence: CDR1 MGHRA, CDR2 YSYEKL. The CDR3, as DNA: TGCGCCAGCAGCCAAGAAACGGCCCCCTCCAATGAGCAGTTCTTC. This codes for CASSQETAPSNEQFF.

This clone was seen just once. This chain joins TRBV9 and TRBJ2-1; 14 bases fit TRBD2. The ends lost 3 bases at V and 6 bases at J; junction bases unmatched: 5. This CDR3 is 16 amino acids long. Germline lookup yields CDR1 SGDLS and CDR2 YYNGEE. Here the CDR3 DNA reads TGTGCCAGCAGCGGGGGACTAGCGGGGGCGGCCAATGAGCAGTTCTTC. Its translation is CASSGGLAGAANEQFF.

The chain employs TRBV9 and TRBJ2-6; TRBD2 is a possible D gene (5 bases). This CDR3 has 14 residues. Trimming pared 8 bases from V and 1 base from J, leaving 10 bases between. Germline assignment: CDR1 SGDLS and CDR2 YYNGEE. CDR3: CASTPGSGANVLTF. As DNA, the CDR3 is TGTGCCAGTACCCCGGGGTCTGGGGCCAACGTCCTGACTTTC.

This chain joins TRBV19 and TRBJ2-7; TRBD1 aligns across 7 bases. J was trimmed by 4 bases and V by 6 bases; bases with no gene match: 12. The germline CDR1 and CDR2 sequences are LNHDA and SQIVND (reference sequence). CDR3 size: 15 residues. The CDR3 DNA is TGTGCCAGTAGAACTGTCGACAGGGAATTGTACGAGCAGTACTTC. Protein: CASRTVDRELYEQYF.

The rearrangement joins TRBV5-4 to TRBJ1-2; weak D call: TRBD1 (6 bases). The germline V and J ends were trimmed by 4 bases and 1 base, with 14 bases remaining between them. This CDR3 is 15 amino acids long. Germline CDR1 reads SGHNT; CDR2 reads YYREEE (reference sequence). For the CDR3, the DNA is TGTGCCAGCAGCGTTGGAAGACAGGATAACTATGGCTACACCTTC. Protein: CASSVGRQDNYGYTF. Complete variable domain (other parts from reference TRBV5-4 and TRBJ1-2): ETGVTQSPTHLIKTRGQQVTLRCSSQSGHNTVSWYQQALGQGPQFIFQYYREEENGRGNFPPRFSGLQFPNYSSELNVNALELDDSALYLCASSVGRQDNYGYTFGSGTRLTVV.

The rearrangement joins TRBV9 to TRBJ1-3; a weak D match, TRBD1 (6 bases). Per the germline V gene, CDR1 is SGDLS and CDR2 is YYNGEE. The V and J ends lost 4 bases and 6 bases respectively, with 20 bases between them. The CDR3 sequence is 16 residues long. The CDR3 loop is CASSNLLSGGENTIYF. The CDR3 region has the DNA TGTGCCAGCAGCAATCTGTTGTCGGGGGGCGAAAACACCATATATTTT.

The chain employs TRBV11-2 and TRBJ2-2, with 11 nucleotides matching TRBD2. Trimming at V came to 1 base and at J to 5 bases, leaving 9 bases not matched to a gene. Germline CDR1 and CDR2: SGHAT and FQNNGV. The CDR3 covers 18 residues. The CDR3 is CASSLVGSGRAETGELFF. DNA of the CDR3: TGTGCCAGCAGCTTAGTTGGTAGCGGGAGGGCCGAGACCGGGGAGCTGTTTTTT.

V is TRBV7-3 and J is TRBJ2-2; D remains ambiguous. Trimming stripped 2 bases from V and 6 bases from J, with 7 bases between. CDR1 is SGHTA and CDR2 is FQGTGA in the germline V gene. This CDR3 has 13 residues. CDR3 loop: CASSLFVAGELFF. The CDR3 region has the DNA TGTGCCAGCAGCTTATTTGTCGCCGGGGAGCTGTTTTTT. The whole variable domain, remainder taken from reference TRBV7-3 and TRBJ2-2, is GAGVSQTPSNKVTEKGKYVELRCDPISGHTALYWYRQSLGQGPEFLIYFQGTGAADDSGLPNDRFFAVRPEGSVSTLKIQRTERGDSAVYLCASSLFVAGELFFGEGSRLTVL.

This sequence joins TRBV6-6 and TRBJ1-4; no reliable D call. The germline V gene has CDR1 MNHNY and CDR2 SVGAGI (reference sequence). The V end was cut by 2 bases, the J end by 7 bases, with 2 bases between. The CDR3 length is 11 residues. DNA of the CDR3: TGTGCCAGCAGTTACAGTGAAAAACTGTTTTTT. Encoded protein: CASSYSEKLFF.

The gene calls are TRBV29-1 and TRBJ1-1; 8 bases match TRBD1. CDR1 SQVTM and CDR2 ANQGSEA come from the germline V gene. With 4 bases clipped from V and 9 bases from J, the junction kept 16 bases outside the gene matches. The CDR3 runs 15 residues. Written as DNA, the CDR3 is TGCAGCGTTGGGACAGGGACTCTCTGGGACTCTAAAGCTTTCTTT. Amino acid sequence: CSVGTGTLWDSKAFF. The whole variable domain, filled in from reference TRBV29-1 and TRBJ1-1, reads SAVISQKPSRDICQRGTSLTIQCQVDSQVTMMFWYRQQPGQSLTLIATANQGSEATYESGFVIDKFPISRPNLTFSTLTVSNMSPEDSSIYLCSVGTGTLWDSKAFFGQGTRLTVV.

The gene calls are TRBV7-6 and TRBJ2-1; possibly TRBD1 for D (8 bases). Trimming took off 0 bases at V and 6 bases at J, with 24 bases between the two ends. This CDR3 is 19 amino acids long. CDR1 SGHVS and CDR2 FNYEAQ come from the germline V gene. CDR3 DNA: TGTGCCAGCAGCTTAGCGGGGGGGTTCCCGGGACAGGCCATCAATGAGCAGTTCTTC. As protein: CASSLAGGFPGQAINEQFF.

This rearrangement joins TRBV4-1 to TRBJ1-4; 8 bases agree with TRBD1. This CDR3 region has 15 residues. Germline V gene data show CDR1 as MGHRA and CDR2 as YSYEKL. Trimming cost V 1 base and J 7 bases; bases outside gene matches: 5. CDR3 loop: CASSQGTGGIEKLFF. CDR3 sequence (DNA): TGCGCCAGCAGCCAAGGTACAGGGGGGATTGAAAAACTGTTTTTT.

Details on this clone: The junction and the germline gene differ at one end; a read error may be behind it. The same CDR3 arises from other DNA sequences in this sample as well. The chain combines TRBV7-9 with TRBJ1-3; D is unresolved. Germline V gene sequence: CDR1 SEHNR, CDR2 FQNEAQ (reference sequence). This CDR3 is built from 16 residues. CDR3 coding DNA: TGTGCCAGCAGCCGCGCGCCGCAGGAGACTGGGAACACCATATATTTT. It specifies CASSRAPQETGNTIYF.

The chain combines TRBV30 with TRBJ2-3; 10 bases are shared with TRBD2. The CDR3 spans 13 residues. Germline V gene data show CDR1 as GTSNPN and CDR2 as SVGIG (reference sequence). With 0 bases clipped from V and 6 bases from J, the junction kept 0 bases outside the gene matches. The DNA for the CDR3 is TGTGCCTGGAGTGTTAGCGGGGGGGATACGCAGTATTTT. Amino acids: CAWSVSGGDTQYF.

This chain uses TRBV6-6 with TRBJ2-7; D is unresolved. The CDR3 has 15 residues. Germline CDR1 and CDR2: MNHNY and SVGAGI (reference sequence). V was pared by 2 bases and J by 2 bases, with 13 bases between. The CDR3 DNA reads as TGTGCCAGCAGTTACGGGGTAGCAGTAGCCTACGAGCAGTACTTC. Translation gives CASSYGVAVAYEQYF.

V is TRBV7-2 and J is TRBJ1-2; D gene uncertain. V was shortened by 1 base and J by 2 bases, with 11 bases between the two germline ends. Germline CDR1 reads SGHTA; CDR2 reads FQGNSA. This CDR3 is built from 15 residues. The CDR3 region is CASSLGLVRNYGYTF. CDR3 coding DNA: TGTGCCAGCAGCTTAGGGTTAGTCCGGAACTATGGCTACACCTTC.

CDR3 region: CASSLRGGSYTGELFF. CDR3 in DNA: TGTGCCAGCAGCTTAAGAGGCGGAAGTTACACCGGGGAGCTGTTTTTT. The chain recombines TRBV7-9 with TRBJ2-2; D is uncertain. Germline assignment: CDR1 SEHNR and CDR2 FQNEAQ (reference sequence). CDR3 length equals 16 residues. V was trimmed by 2 bases and J by 3 bases, leaving 13 bases between them.

The rearrangement links TRBV7-9 to TRBJ1-5; D call uncertain. The V end lost 3 bases, the J end lost 3 bases, and 12 bases lay between the germline ends. The CDR3 sequence is 15 residues long. From germline, CDR1 is SEHNR and CDR2 FQNEAQ (reference sequence). The CDR3 DNA follows: TGTGCCAGCAGCTTCGGTCAGGACGCCAATCAGCCCCAGCATTTT. This codes for CASSFGQDANQPQHF.

The chain is built from TRBV7-9 and TRBJ2-1; D is tentatively TRBD1 or TRBD2 (6 bases each). V lost 6 bases, J lost 8 bases, and 17 bases lay in between. Germline CDR1 and CDR2: SEHNR and FQNEAQ (reference sequence). The CDR3 has 14 amino acids. CDR3 residues: CASRSGGLNYEQFF. The CDR3 DNA sequence: TGTGCCAGCAGGTCTGGGGGGCTTAACTATGAGCAGTTCTTC.

This chain connects TRBV4-1 to TRBJ2-7; 9 bases line up with TRBD1. CDR1 and CDR2 (germline): MGHRA, YSYEKL. The J segment lost 5 bases and the V segment lost 4 bases, leaving 12 bases of the junction unmatched. This CDR3 spans 16 amino acids. The CDR3 sequence: CASSPNPRDRVDEQYF. The CDR3 coding sequence is TGCGCCAGCAGCCCCAACCCCCGGGACAGGGTTGACGAGCAGTACTTC.

The gene calls are TRBV7-9 and TRBJ1-1, with 7 bases aligning to TRBD1. Germline values: CDR1 SEHNR, CDR2 FQNEAQ (reference sequence). Trimming removed 5 bases from V and 7 bases from J; junction bases left unmatched: 10. CDR3 length: 14 amino acids. As DNA, the CDR3 is TGTGCCAGCAGCCGACCTACAGGGGAGATTGAAGCTTTCTTT. Translating gives CASSRPTGEIEAFF.

The genes are TRBV10-3 and TRBJ1-1; TRBD1 agrees at 9 bases. Trimming cost V 8 bases and J 6 bases; bases outside gene matches: 10. The CDR3 consists of 14 residues. Germline CDR1 and CDR2: ENHRY and SYGVKD. The CDR3 nucleotides read TGTGCCATCGGATCGGGACAGGGAATCGCTGAAGCTTTCTTT. Translated: CAIGSGQGIAEAFF.